This TCR beta chain emerged from a study of Ad26.COV2.S vaccination and SARS-CoV-2 variants. Study at large: As a participant in COV1001, the donor was in the Ad26.COV2.S trial arm.

Assay used: immunoSEQ multiplex PCR; TCRdb lists only in-frame clones, some missing. This sample yields about 450,000 clones, of which nearly 90% are seen a single time; 2.5% belongs to the top ten. This clone was seen only a few times. The antigen is undetermined. Treatment meaning: about 20 received Ad26.COV2.S at low or high dose, single or two shots; 5 received placebo; per-sample allocation not given. The samples date from day 63 after the first vaccine or placebo injection. Trimming removed 2 bases from V and 0 bases from J, with 5 bases in between. Germline V CDR1 and CDR2: SGHVS, FQNEAQ. The CDR3 extends over 14 amino acids. Whole-study findings and limits: Vaccine and placebo recipients had similar non-spike TCR breadth. Assessments of TCR breadth and depth may have underestimated the total T cell responses.

This rearrangement joins TRBV7-8 to TRBJ2-1, with D hard to call. Sequenced material: peripheral blood, taken in a trial of Ad26.COV2.S vaccine versus placebo. The TCR sequence derives from a person aged 18-65 years who received the Ad26.COV2.S COVID-19 vaccine or a placebo. The CDR3 DNA reads TGTGCCAGCAGCTTAAGAAGCTCCTACAATGAGCAGTTCTTC. It codes for CASSLRSSYNEQFF.